The clone carrying this TCR beta chain has ten or more counts. These data are taken from a study of Graves' ophthalmopathy and Graves' hyperthyroidism. At the level of the study: At the time of initial diagnosis and before any treatment, peripheral blood was collected.

Hyperthyroidism was classified as stable if no ophthalmopathy occurred within 18 months of follow-up. Only newly diagnosed hyperthyroidism patients aged 18 to 65, with under 2 months' duration, were enrolled. The authors amplified TCR beta CDR3 regions, and they did so from RNA transcripts for repertoire sequencing. HTBI primers served in a first-round RT-PCR, which a second-round multiplex PCR followed. TCRdb analysed the multiplex PCR reads with MiXCR anew, one entry per CDR3 protein. The sample lists about 380,000 distinct CDR3 sequences; 15% were seen once. This CDR3 is built from 14 residues. CDR1 and CDR2 from the germline V gene are PRHDT and FYEKMQ (reference sequence). V lost 6 bases to trimming and J lost 0 bases, with 11 bases between them.

Sequencing input: peripheral blood. The V and J genes are TRBV13 and TRBJ1-1; perhaps TRBD1 as D (5 bases). The source of this sequence is a woman aged 18-35 years with stable Graves' hyperthyroidism. Here the CDR3 reads CASRRGRLNTEAFF. CDR3 sequence (DNA): TGTGCCAGCAGACGGGGCCGGTTGAACACTGAAGCTTTCTTT.